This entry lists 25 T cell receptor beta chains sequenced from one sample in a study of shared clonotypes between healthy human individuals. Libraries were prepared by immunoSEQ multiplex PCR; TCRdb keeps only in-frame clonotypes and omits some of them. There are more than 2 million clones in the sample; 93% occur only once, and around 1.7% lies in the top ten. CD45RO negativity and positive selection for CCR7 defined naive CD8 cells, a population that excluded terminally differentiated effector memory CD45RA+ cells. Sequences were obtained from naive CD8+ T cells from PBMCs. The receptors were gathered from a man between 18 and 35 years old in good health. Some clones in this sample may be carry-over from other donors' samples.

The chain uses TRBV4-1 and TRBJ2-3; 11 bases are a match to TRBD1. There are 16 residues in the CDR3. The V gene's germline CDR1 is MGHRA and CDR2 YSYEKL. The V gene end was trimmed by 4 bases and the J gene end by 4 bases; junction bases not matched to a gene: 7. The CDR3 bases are TGCGCCAGCAGCCCGCGGGACAGGGGGGGGTCAGATACGCAGTATTTT. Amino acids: CASSPRDRGGSDTQYF.

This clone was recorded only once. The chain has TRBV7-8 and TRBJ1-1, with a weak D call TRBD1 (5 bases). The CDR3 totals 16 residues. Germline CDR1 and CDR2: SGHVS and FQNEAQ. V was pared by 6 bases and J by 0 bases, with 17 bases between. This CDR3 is CASSFPPGVVNTEAFF. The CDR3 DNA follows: TGTGCCAGCAGTTTCCCCCCGGGGGTAGTGAACACTGAAGCTTTCTTT.

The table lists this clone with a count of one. CDR3 DNA sequence: TGTGCCAGCAGCCTGACAGGGGGCGCGGGCGATGAGCAGTTCTTC. As protein: CASSLTGGAGDEQFF. The chain links TRBV27 to TRBJ2-1, with 10 bases identical to TRBD1. Trimming removed 6 bases from V and 8 bases from J; junction bases left unmatched: 10. The germline CDR1 and CDR2 sequences are MNHEY and SMNVEV (reference sequence). The CDR3 contains 15 residues.

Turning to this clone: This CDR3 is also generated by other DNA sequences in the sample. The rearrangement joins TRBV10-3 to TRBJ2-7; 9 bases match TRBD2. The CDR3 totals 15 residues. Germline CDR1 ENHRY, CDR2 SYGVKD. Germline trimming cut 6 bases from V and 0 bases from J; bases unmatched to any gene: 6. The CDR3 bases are TGTGCCATCAGCGTAACTAGCGGGCCCTCCTACGAGCAGTACTTC. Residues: CAISVTSGPSYEQYF.

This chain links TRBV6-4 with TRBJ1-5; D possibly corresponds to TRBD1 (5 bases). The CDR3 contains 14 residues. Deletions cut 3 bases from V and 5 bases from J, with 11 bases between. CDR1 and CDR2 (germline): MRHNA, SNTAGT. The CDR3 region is CASSDDRPDQPQHF. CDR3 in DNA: TGTGCCAGCAGTGATGACAGACCAGATCAGCCCCAGCATTTT.

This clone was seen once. The CDR3 sequence: CSVIPPTRDRGGETQYF. In DNA form, the CDR3 reads TGCAGCGTCATTCCACCTACCCGGGACAGGGGTGGGGAGACCCAGTACTTC. The rearrangement links TRBV29-1 to TRBJ2-5; TRBD1 aligns across 10 bases. With V trimmed by 6 bases and J by 5 bases, 18 bases remained unmatched. The germline V gene encodes CDR1 SQVTM and CDR2 ANQGSEA. This CDR3 has 17 residues.

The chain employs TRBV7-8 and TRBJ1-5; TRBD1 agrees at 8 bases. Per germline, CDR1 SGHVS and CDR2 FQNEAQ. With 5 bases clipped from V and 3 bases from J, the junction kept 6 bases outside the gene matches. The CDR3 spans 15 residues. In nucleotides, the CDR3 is TGTGCCAGCAGCCCGGACAGGGCCATCAATCAGCCCCAGCATTTT. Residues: CASSPDRAINQPQHF. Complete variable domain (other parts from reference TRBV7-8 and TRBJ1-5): GAGVSQSPRYKVAKRGQDVALRCDPISGHVSLFWYQQALGQGPEFLTYFQNEAQLDKSGLPSDRFFAERPEGSVSTLKIQRTQQEDSAVYLCASSPDRAINQPQHFGDGTRLSIL.

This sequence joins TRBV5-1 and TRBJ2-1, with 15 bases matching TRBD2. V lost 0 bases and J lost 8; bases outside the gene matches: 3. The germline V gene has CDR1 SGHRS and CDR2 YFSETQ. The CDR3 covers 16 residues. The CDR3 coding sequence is TGCGCCAGCAGCTTGGGGACTAGCGGGAGGGCCTATGAGCAGTTCTTC. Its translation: CASSLGTSGRAYEQFF.

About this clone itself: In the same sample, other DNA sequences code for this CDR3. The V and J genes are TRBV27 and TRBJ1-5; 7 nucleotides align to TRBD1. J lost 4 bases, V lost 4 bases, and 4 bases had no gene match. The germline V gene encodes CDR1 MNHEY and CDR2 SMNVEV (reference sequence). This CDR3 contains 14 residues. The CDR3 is CASSWTGGNQPQHF. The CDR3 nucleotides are TGTGCCAGCAGTTGGACAGGAGGAAATCAGCCCCAGCATTTT.

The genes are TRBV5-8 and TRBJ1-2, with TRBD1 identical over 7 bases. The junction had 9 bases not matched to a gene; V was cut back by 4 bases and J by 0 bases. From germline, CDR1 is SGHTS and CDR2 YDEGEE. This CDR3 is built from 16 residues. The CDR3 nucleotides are TGTGCCAGCAGCCCCAGGGGGGGGGAAGCTAACTATGGCTACACCTTC. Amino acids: CASSPRGGEANYGYTF. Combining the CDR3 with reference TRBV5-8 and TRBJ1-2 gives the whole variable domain EAGVTQSPTHLIKTRGQQATLRCSPISGHTSVYWYQQALGLGLQFLLWYDEGEERNRGNFPPRFSGRQFPNYSSELNVNALELEDSALYLCASSPRGGEANYGYTFGSGTRLTVV.

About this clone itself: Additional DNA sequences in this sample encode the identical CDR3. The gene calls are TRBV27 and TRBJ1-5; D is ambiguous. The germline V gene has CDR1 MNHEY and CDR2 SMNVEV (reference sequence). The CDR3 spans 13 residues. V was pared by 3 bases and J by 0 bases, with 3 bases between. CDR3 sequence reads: CASSFFSNQPQHF. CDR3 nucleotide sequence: TGTGCCAGCAGTTTTTTTAGCAATCAGCCCCAGCATTTT.

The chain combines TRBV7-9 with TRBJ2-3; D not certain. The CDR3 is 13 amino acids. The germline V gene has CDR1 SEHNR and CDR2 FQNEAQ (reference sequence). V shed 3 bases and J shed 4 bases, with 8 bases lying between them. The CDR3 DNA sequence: TGTGCCAGCAGCTTCCCGCCCCCAGATACGCAGTATTTT. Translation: CASSFPPPDTQYF.

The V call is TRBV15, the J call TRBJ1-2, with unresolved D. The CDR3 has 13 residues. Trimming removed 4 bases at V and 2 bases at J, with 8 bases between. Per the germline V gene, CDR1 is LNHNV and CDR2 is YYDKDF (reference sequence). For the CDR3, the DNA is TGTGCCACCAGCAAGGTAGTCAACTATGGCTACACCTTC. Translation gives CATSKVVNYGYTF.

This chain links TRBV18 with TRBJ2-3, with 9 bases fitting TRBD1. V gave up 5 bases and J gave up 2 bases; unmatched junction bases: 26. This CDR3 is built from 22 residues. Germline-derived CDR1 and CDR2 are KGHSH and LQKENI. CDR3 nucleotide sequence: TGTGCCAGCTCATATAGTGGCGGGACAGGGCGATATCCAATCCGGCCCACAGATACGCAGTATTTT. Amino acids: CASSYSGGTGRYPIRPTDTQYF.

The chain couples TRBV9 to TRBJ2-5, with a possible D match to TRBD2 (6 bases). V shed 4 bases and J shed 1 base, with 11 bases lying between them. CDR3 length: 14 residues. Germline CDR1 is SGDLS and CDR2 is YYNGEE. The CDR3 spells CASSPERVQETQYF. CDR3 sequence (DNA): TGTGCCAGCAGCCCGGAGCGGGTCCAAGAGACCCAGTACTTC.

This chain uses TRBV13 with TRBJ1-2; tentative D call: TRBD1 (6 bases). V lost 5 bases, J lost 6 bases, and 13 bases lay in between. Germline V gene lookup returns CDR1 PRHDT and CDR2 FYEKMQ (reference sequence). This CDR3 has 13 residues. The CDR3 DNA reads TGTGCCAGCAGCCCTAACAGGGTAGATGGCTACACCTTC. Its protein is CASSPNRVDGYTF.

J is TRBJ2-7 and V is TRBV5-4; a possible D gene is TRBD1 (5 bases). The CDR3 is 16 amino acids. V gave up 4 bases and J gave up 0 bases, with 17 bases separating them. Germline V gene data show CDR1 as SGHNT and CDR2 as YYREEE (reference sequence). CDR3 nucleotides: TGTGCCAGCAGCAATCGACCCCGACAGAGCTCCTACGAGCAGTACTTC. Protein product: CASSNRPRQSSYEQYF.

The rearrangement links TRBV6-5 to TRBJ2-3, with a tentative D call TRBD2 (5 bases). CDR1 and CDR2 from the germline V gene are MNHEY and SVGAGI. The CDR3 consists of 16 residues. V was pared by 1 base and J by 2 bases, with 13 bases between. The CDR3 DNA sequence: TGTGCCAGCAGTTACTACCGGGTAGCGAACACAGATACGCAGTATTTT. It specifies CASSYYRVANTDTQYF.

Written as DNA, the CDR3 is TGTGCCTGGAAAAGCGGACAAGAGACCCAGTACTTC. Its protein product is CAWKSGQETQYF. The rearrangement links TRBV30 to TRBJ2-5, with D possibly being TRBD2 (5 bases). V gave up 4 bases and J gave up 2 bases, with 8 bases separating them. The germline V gene has CDR1 GTSNPN and CDR2 SVGIG (reference sequence). CDR3 length equals 12 residues. The variable domain in full, completed from reference TRBV30 and TRBJ2-5, reads SQTIHQWPATLVQPVGSPLSLECTVEGTSNPNLYWYRQAAGRGLQLLFYSVGIGQISSEVPQNLSASRPQDRQFILSSKKLLLSDSGFYLCAWKSGQETQYFGPGTRLLVL.

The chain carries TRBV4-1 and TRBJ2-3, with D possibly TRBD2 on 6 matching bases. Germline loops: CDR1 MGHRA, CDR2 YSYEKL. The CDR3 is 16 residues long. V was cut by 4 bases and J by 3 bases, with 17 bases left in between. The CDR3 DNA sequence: TGCGCCAGCAGCCTACCTCTGCCGGGAGCTACAGATACGCAGTATTTT. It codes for CASSLPLPGATDTQYF.

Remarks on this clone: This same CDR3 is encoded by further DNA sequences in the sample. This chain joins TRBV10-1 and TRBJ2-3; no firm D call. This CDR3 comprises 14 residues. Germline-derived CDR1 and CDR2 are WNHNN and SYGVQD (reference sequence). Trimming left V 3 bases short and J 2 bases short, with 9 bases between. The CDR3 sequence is CASSELRDTDTQYF. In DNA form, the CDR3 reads TGCGCCAGCAGTGAACTACGCGACACAGATACGCAGTATTTT.

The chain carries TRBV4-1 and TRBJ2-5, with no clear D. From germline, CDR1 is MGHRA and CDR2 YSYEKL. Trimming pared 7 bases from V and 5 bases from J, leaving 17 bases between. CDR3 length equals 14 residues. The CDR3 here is CASTDRVTEETQYF. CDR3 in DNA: TGCGCCAGCACCGACCGAGTTACGGAGGAGACCCAGTACTTC.

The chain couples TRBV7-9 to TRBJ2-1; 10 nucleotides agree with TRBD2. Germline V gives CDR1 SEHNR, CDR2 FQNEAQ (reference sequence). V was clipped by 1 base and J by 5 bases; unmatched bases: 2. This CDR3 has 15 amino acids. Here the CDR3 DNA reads TGTGCCAGCAGCTTAGAGACTAGCGGGCACAATGAGCAGTTCTTC. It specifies CASSLETSGHNEQFF.

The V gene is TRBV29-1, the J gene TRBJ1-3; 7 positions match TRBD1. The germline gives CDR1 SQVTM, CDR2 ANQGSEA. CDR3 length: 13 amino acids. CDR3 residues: CSHRGTSGNTIYF. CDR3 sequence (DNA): TGCAGTCACAGGGGAACCTCTGGAAACACCATATATTTT.

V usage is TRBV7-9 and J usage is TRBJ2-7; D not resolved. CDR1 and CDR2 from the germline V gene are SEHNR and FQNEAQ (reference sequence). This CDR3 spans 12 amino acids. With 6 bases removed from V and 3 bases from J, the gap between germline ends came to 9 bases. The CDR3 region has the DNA TGTGCCAGCAGGCTGTCAGGCTACGAGCAGTACTTC. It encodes CASRLSGYEQYF.